Listed below are T cell receptor beta chains from one sample, sequenced in a study of shared clonotypes between healthy human individuals. Clones were sequenced by immunoSEQ multiplex PCR, and TCRdb holds only the in-frame ones, with some missing. The sample lists about a million clones; 60% to 80% were seen once. Sequencing was performed on memory CD4+ T cells from PBMCs. Source of these receptors: a young man in good health. Some clones in this sample may be carry-over from other donors' samples. Each CDR3 is given with its conserved first and last residue. D genes are given only for firm matches. Clone sizes are given selectively: once, few, many, or a class where the clone is expanded.

size	V	D	J	DNA	CDR3
NA	TRBV5-1	NA	TRBJ2-3	TGCGCCAGCAGCTTGGAGGGGTTCAGCACAGATACGCAGTATTTT	CASSLEGFSTDTQYF
NA	TRBV30	NA	TRBJ1-4	TGTGCCTGGGCCCTGAAAGGGGCCGAAAAACTGTTTTTT	CAWALKGAEKLFF
NA	TRBV7-2	NA	TRBJ1-2	TGTGCCAGCAGCTTATCAGGGGTGAACTATGGCTACACCTTC	CASSLSGVNYGYTF
NA	TRBV6-4	TRBD1	TRBJ1-2	TGTGCCAGCAGTGAATACGGGGACAGGGCCTACTATGGCTACACCTTC	CASSEYGDRAYYGYTF
NA	TRBV23-1	NA	TRBJ2-2	TGCGCCAGCCGAAGGGAGTATTGGCACGCGAACACCGGGGAGCTGTTTTTT	CASRREYWHANTGELFF
NA	TRBV4-1	TRBD2	TRBJ2-7	TGCGCCAGCAGCCGCACCTCCCTAGCGGGAGATCTCCACGAGCAGTACTTC	CASSRTSLAGDLHEQYF
NA	TRBV15	NA	TRBJ2-7	TGTGCCACCAGCCCCAGGGGAGGCGAGCAGTACTTC	CATSPRGGEQYF
NA	TRBV15	NA	TRBJ1-3	TGTGCCACCCGAGATGGAAGGACCGCTGGAAACACCATATATTTT	CATRDGRTAGNTIYF
NA	TRBV6-1	NA	TRBJ2-5	TGTGCCAGCACGCTCGGCAGGGGAGTAGAGACCCAGTACTTC	CASTLGRGVETQYF
NA	TRBV5-1	TRBD1	TRBJ2-7	TGCGCCAGCAGTTCATACCGGGACAGGGGGGCCTACGAGCAGTACTTC	CASSSYRDRGAYEQYF
NA	TRBV15	NA	TRBJ1-5	TGTGCCACCAGACAGGGTGGAGGTAGCAATCAGCCCCAGCATTTT	CATRQGGGSNQPQHF
NA	TRBV30	NA	TRBJ1-4	TGTGCCTGCCAAAAGGGGGCTAATGAAAAACTGTTTTTT	CACQKGANEKLFF
once	TRBV18	NA	TRBJ2-3	TGTGCCAGCTCACCAAACGCGGGATACACAGATACGCAGTATTTT	CASSPNAGYTDTQYF
NA	TRBV6-5	TRBD1	TRBJ2-7	TGTGCCAGCAGTTACGGGACAGACGTTTGGTCCGCCGAGCAGTACTTC	CASSYGTDVWSAEQYF
NA	TRBV21-1	NA	TRBJ2-6	TGTGCCAGCGTCCTGACAGGGGGAAGTCCTGGGGCCAACGTCCTGACTTTC	CASVLTGGSPGANVLTF
NA	TRBV28	NA	TRBJ1-5	TGTGCCAGCAGTTTCGCCTCACGGAACAATCAGCCCCAGCATTTT	CASSFASRNNQPQHF
NA	TRBV7-9	NA	TRBJ1-4	TGTGCCAGCAGCACCCTCGGCCAGGGGGAAAAACTGTTTTTT	CASSTLGQGEKLFF
few	TRBV5-6	NA	TRBJ1-2	TGTGCCAGCACCCAAGGGCTGTTCTATGGCTACACCTTC	CASTQGLFYGYTF
NA	TRBV7-2	NA	TRBJ2-7	TGTGCCAGCAGCTTTGGGGTAGGCTACGAGCAGTACTTC	CASSFGVGYEQYF
NA	TRBV28	NA	TRBJ1-2	TGTGCCAGCAGCATTAGACAGCTCTATGGCTACACCTTC	CASSIRQLYGYTF
NA	TRBV7-2	NA	TRBJ2-7	TGTGCCAGCAGCCCCCGATCGCCCGGGGCGCAGTACTTC	CASSPRSPGAQYF
once	TRBV5-5	NA	TRBJ2-7	TGTGCCAGCACCCGGCAGGGGTTGGACGAGCAGTACTTC	CASTRQGLDEQYF
NA	TRBV5-4	NA	TRBJ2-4	TGTGCCAGCAGCCATTGGCTTGGAGTGGACAACAAAAACATTCAGTACTTC	CASSHWLGVDNKNIQYF
NA	TRBV5-4	TRBD1	TRBJ2-5	TGTGCCAGCAGCCTGGACAGGCGGACCCAGTACTTC	CASSLDRRTQYF
few	TRBV28	TRBD2	TRBJ2-5	TGTGCCAGCAGTTTAGGAAGGGGACTAGCCGTAGAGACCCAGTACTTC	CASSLGRGLAVETQYF
once	TRBV7-3	NA	TRBJ2-7	TGTGCCAGCAGCCCGCAGGGGACGGGGGAGCAGTACTTC	CASSPQGTGEQYF
NA	TRBV6-1	TRBD2	TRBJ2-1	TGTGCCAGCTTCATGGGAGGGGACAATGAGCAGTTCTTC	CASFMGGDNEQFF
NA	TRBV7-9	NA	TRBJ2-1	TGTGCCAGCCTTAGCGGAAATGAGCAGTTCTTC	CASLSGNEQFF
NA	TRBV2	TRBD2	TRBJ2-4	TGTGCCACAACTAGCGATTCCAAAAACATTCAGTACTTC	CATTSDSKNIQYF
NA	TRBV7-9	NA	TRBJ2-3	TGTGCCAGCAGCCCTCCTTCAGATACGCAGTATTTT	CASSPPSDTQYF
NA	TRBV15	NA	TRBJ1-5	TGTGCCACCAGCAGAGATGATCGGGATAATCAGCCCCAGCATTTT	CATSRDDRDNQPQHF
NA	TRBV4-1	TRBD1	TRBJ1-2	TGCGCCAGCAGCCAAGAGGACAGGGATAATGGCTACACCTTC	CASSQEDRDNGYTF